The T cell receptor (beta chain) under discussion was sequenced for a study of regulatory T cells in long-lasting Graves disease. Study in general: Positivity for TSH receptor antibodies plus over 5 years of antithyroid drugs meant persistent Graves' disease. Findings of the study overall: Samples came from peripheral blood alone, without thyroid tissue. Favoring TRBV28, TRBJ1-2 and TRBJ2-5 was a feature seen in persistent disease.

Both iRepertoire HTBI primers and Arm-PCR of CDR3 regions were used to build the TCR beta libraries. TCRdb called the multiplex PCR reads again in MiXCR, with one record for every CDR3 protein. The sample includes a few hundred thousand distinct CDR3 sequences, around 20% of them seen just once. Regarding this clonotype: Its specificity is not known.

The CDR3 runs to 16 residues. The ends were cut back, 0 bases at V and 1 base at J, with 10 bases in the middle. In germline, CDR1 is MGHRA, CDR2 YSYEKL. Noted time point: persistent/refractory GD, antithyroid drugs over 5 years with positive TRAb. RNA isolated from PBMCs was used to make the TCR library. V and J are TRBV4-1 and TRBJ1-3; D remains ambiguous. The specimen was peripheral blood mononuclear cells (PBMCs), collected when the disease was refractory, from a patient treated with antithyroid drugs. This TCR was sampled from a female donor with Graves disease. In nucleotides, the CDR3 is TGCGCCAGCAGCCAAGATCTGAGGCAGTCTGGAAACACCATATATTTT. As protein: CASSQDLRQSGNTIYF.